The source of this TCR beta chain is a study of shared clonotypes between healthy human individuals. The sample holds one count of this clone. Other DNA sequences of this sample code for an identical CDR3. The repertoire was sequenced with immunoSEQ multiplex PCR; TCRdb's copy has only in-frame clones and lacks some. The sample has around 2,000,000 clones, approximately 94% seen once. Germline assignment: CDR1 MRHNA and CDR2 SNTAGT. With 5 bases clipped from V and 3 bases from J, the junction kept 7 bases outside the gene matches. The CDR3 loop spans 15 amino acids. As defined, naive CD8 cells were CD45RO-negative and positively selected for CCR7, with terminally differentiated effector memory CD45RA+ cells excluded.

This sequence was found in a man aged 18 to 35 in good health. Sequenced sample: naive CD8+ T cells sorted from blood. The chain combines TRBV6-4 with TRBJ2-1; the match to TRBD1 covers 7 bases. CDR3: CASSPQGGSYNEQFF. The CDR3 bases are TGTGCCAGCAGTCCTCAAGGGGGCAGCTACAATGAGCAGTTCTTC.